This entry lists 22 T cell receptor beta chains sequenced from one sample in a study of shared clonotypes between healthy human individuals. The method was immunoSEQ multiplex PCR; TCRdb's version includes in-frame clones alone and lacks a portion of them. Of about 1 million clones in the sample, 70% to 80% were seen once. Sequenced: memory CD4+ T cells from PBMCs. Documented subset: CD45RA-negative fraction. The receptors were gathered from a man aged 18 to 35 in good health. Some clones in this sample may be carry-over from other donors' samples.

The V call is TRBV7-6, the J call TRBJ2-7, with D perhaps being TRBD1 or TRBD2 (5 bases each). V lost 5 bases and J lost 0, with 14 bases in between. This CDR3 contains 15 residues. From germline, CDR1 is SGHVS and CDR2 FNYEAQ. The CDR3 loop reads CASSLGDVYSYEQYF. CDR3 nucleotides: TGTGCCAGCAGCCTCGGGGACGTTTACTCCTACGAGCAGTACTTC.

For this clone: Other nucleotide sequences from this sample produce the same CDR3. CDR3 amino acids: CASSPQGNSYEQYF. The CDR3 coding sequence is TGTGCCAGCTCACCACAGGGAAACTCCTACGAGCAGTACTTC. V usage is TRBV18 and J usage is TRBJ2-7; D call uncertain. The CDR3 spans 14 residues. Trimming removed 1 base from V and 0 bases from J, with 7 bases in between. CDR1 and CDR2 from the germline V gene are KGHSH and LQKENI.

The chain combines TRBV6-1 with TRBJ1-4; D possibly corresponds to TRBD1 (5 bases). Germline CDR1 is MNHNS and CDR2 is SASEGT. The CDR3 totals 11 residues. Trimming shortened V by 6 bases and J by 8 bases, and 7 bases separated the two germline ends. CDR3: CASRRGEKLFF. The CDR3 bases are TGTGCCAGCAGGAGGGGAGAAAAACTGTTTTTT.

This clone was picked up many times. This rearrangement joins TRBV27 to TRBJ2-2, with D perhaps TRBD1 or TRBD2 (5 bases each). Trimming pared 1 base from V and 5 bases from J, leaving 8 bases between. CDR1 is MNHEY and CDR2 is SMNVEV in the germline V gene (reference sequence). CDR3 length: 14 amino acids. The CDR3 protein is CASSLWGSTGELFF. CDR3 sequence (DNA): TGTGCCAGCAGTTTATGGGGGAGTACCGGGGAGCTGTTTTTT.

The chain combines TRBV4-3 with TRBJ1-2, with D maybe TRBD1 (6 bases). The V end was cut by 4 bases, the J end by 0 bases, with 12 bases between. Looked up from germline, CDR1 is LGHNA and CDR2 is YSLEER. This CDR3 is 15 amino acids long. The CDR3 spells CASSPYGTSNYGYTF. The CDR3 DNA reads TGCGCCAGCAGCCCCTACGGGACATCTAACTATGGCTACACCTTC.

The V and J genes are TRBV5-1 and TRBJ2-2, with 7 nucleotides matching TRBD2. CDR1 and CDR2 (germline): SGHRS, YFSETQ. The trim removed 0 bases at V and 3 bases at J, leaving 5 bases unmatched. CDR3 length equals 16 residues. The CDR3 is CASSLGPSGDTGELFF. CDR3 nucleotides: TGCGCCAGCAGCTTGGGACCTAGCGGTGACACCGGGGAGCTGTTTTTT.

The gene calls are TRBV7-8 and TRBJ1-2; D is undetermined. This CDR3 region has 13 residues. Germline assignment: CDR1 SGHVS and CDR2 FQNEAQ. The V and J ends lost 1 base and 3 bases respectively, with 6 bases between them. The CDR3 protein is CASSLERDYGYTF. The CDR3 coding sequence is TGTGCCAGCAGCTTAGAACGGGACTATGGCTACACCTTC.

The V and J genes are TRBV28 and TRBJ1-5, with 7 nucleotides matching TRBD1. From germline, CDR1 is MDHEN and CDR2 SYDVKM. The CDR3 runs 15 residues. The trim removed 2 bases at V and 2 bases at J, leaving 3 bases unmatched. In DNA, the CDR3 is TGTGCCAGCAGTTTAGCACAGGGGCGCAATCAGCCCCAGCATTTT. Translated, it gives CASSLAQGRNQPQHF.

The chain joins TRBV7-9 to TRBJ2-3; D ambiguous. Trimming shortened V by 3 bases and J by 2 bases, and 3 bases separated the two germline ends. CDR3 length: 12 residues. Germline V gene data show CDR1 as SEHNR and CDR2 as FQNEAQ (reference sequence). CDR3 DNA: TGTGCCAGCAGCTTCCTCACAGATACGCAGTATTTT. Protein: CASSFLTDTQYF.

This clone came up once. The chain has TRBV9 and TRBJ2-1; possible D gene TRBD2, 6 bases. Germline-derived CDR1 and CDR2 are SGDLS and YYNGEE. This CDR3 region has 14 residues. The V and J ends lost 5 bases and 6 bases respectively, with 15 bases between them. CDR3 protein: CASSSGRVVNEQFF. DNA of the CDR3: TGTGCCAGCAGTAGCGGAAGAGTGGTCAATGAGCAGTTCTTC.

J is TRBJ2-3 and V is TRBV4-1, with D uncertain. Trimming took 1 base from V and 0 from J, leaving 8 bases between them. Per germline, CDR1 MGHRA and CDR2 YSYEKL. This CDR3 has 15 residues. The CDR3 DNA sequence: TGCGCCAGCAGCCAAGGAACTAAAAGCACAGATACGCAGTATTTT. This translates into CASSQGTKSTDTQYF.

The V call is TRBV6-1, the J call TRBJ2-7; a weak D match, TRBD1 (6 bases). The CDR3 runs 14 residues. From germline, CDR1 is MNHNS and CDR2 SASEGT. V was trimmed by 2 bases and J by 5 bases, leaving 13 bases between them. CDR3 protein: CASSEMWGQHEQYF. The CDR3 DNA reads TGTGCCAGCAGTGAAATGTGGGGACAACACGAGCAGTACTTC.

V gene TRBV28 combines with J gene TRBJ2-5; a possible D gene is TRBD1 (7 bases). The germline V gene encodes CDR1 MDHEN and CDR2 SYDVKM. This CDR3 contains 16 residues. Trimming took 7 bases from V and 2 from J, leaving 20 bases between them. CDR3 DNA: TGTGCCAGCAACAGCATGGGCAGGGGGGATCAAGAGACCCAGTACTTC. This sequence encodes CASNSMGRGDQETQYF. Full variable domain (outside the CDR3, taken from reference TRBV28 and TRBJ2-5): DVKVTQSSRYLVKRTGEKVFLECVQDMDHENMFWYRQDPGLGLRLIYFSYDVKMKEKGDIPEGYSVSREKKERFSLILESASTNQTSMYLCASNSMGRGDQETQYFGPGTRLLVL.

The CDR3 here is CASLDRGSTEAFF. CDR3 DNA: TGCGCCAGCCTGGACAGGGGGTCGACTGAAGCTTTCTTT. The chain employs TRBV10-2 and TRBJ1-1, with TRBD1 identical over 10 bases. The CDR3 totals 13 residues. V lost 8 bases and J lost 5; bases outside the gene matches: 5. Per germline, CDR1 WSHSY and CDR2 SAAADI.

The V gene is TRBV30, the J gene TRBJ1-4, with D possibly matching TRBD1 (5 bases). Germline V gene data show CDR1 as GTSNPN and CDR2 as SVGIG (reference sequence). The length of the CDR3 is 14 residues. Trimming took off 3 bases at V and 8 bases at J, with 16 bases between the two ends. The DNA for the CDR3 is TGTGCCTGGAGCGCGGGGGGGTTATACGAAAAACTGTTTTTT. It encodes CAWSAGGLYEKLFF.

This chain joins TRBV30 and TRBJ2-3, with D possibly being TRBD2 (6 bases). Germline V CDR1 and CDR2: GTSNPN, SVGIG (reference sequence). V was clipped by 0 bases and J by 3 bases, with 10 bases between them. This CDR3 has 14 residues. The DNA for the CDR3 is TGTGCCTGGAGTGTTCGGGGGAGTACAGATACGCAGTATTTT. Encoded protein: CAWSVRGSTDTQYF.

This chain uses TRBV5-1 with TRBJ1-3; 10 nucleotides line up with TRBD1. The V and J ends lost 3 bases and 6 bases, in that order; junction bases with no gene match: 6. CDR1 and CDR2 (germline): SGHRS, YFSETQ. The CDR3 covers 15 residues. The CDR3 nucleotides are TGCGCCAGCAGCTCCGGGACAGGGGTAGTAAACACCATATATTTT. Protein product: CASSSGTGVVNTIYF. Together with reference TRBV5-1 and TRBJ1-3, the CDR3 gives the full variable domain: KAGVTQTPRYLIKTRGQQVTLSCSPISGHRSVSWYQQTPGQGLQFLFEYFSETQRNKGNFPGRFSGRQFSNSRSEMNVSTLELGDSALYLCASSSGTGVVNTIYFGEGSWLTVV.

The chain couples TRBV21-1 to TRBJ2-1; the table names TRBD2, a call not compared with the DNA. TRBV21-1 is shown as a pseudogene. The CDR3 has 15 residues. The CDR3 is CASSLAGVSYNEQFF. The CDR3 DNA reads TGTGCCAGCAGTTTAGCGGGGGTTTCCTACAATGAGCAGTTCTTC.

CDR3 protein: CASSQQGGTSGQYF. For the CDR3, the DNA is TGTGCCAGCAGTCAACAGGGGGGTACGAGTGGGCAGTACTTC. The chain links TRBV2 to TRBJ2-7, with 8 bases that match TRBD1. Trimming took 5 bases from V and 9 from J; bases not matched to a gene: 12. The V gene's germline CDR1 is SNHLY and CDR2 FYNNEI. The CDR3 loop spans 14 amino acids.

This clone has a handful of counts. V and J are TRBV7-9 and TRBJ1-4; possibly TRBD1 for D (5 bases). Per germline, CDR1 SEHNR and CDR2 FQNEAQ (reference sequence). Trimming removed 8 bases from V and 0 bases from J, with 10 bases in between. The CDR3 runs to 14 residues. CDR3 in DNA: TGTGCCAGCTCCCGAGGGGCAACTAATGAAAAACTGTTTTTT. Translation: CASSRGATNEKLFF.

In its sample, this clone was seen once. The chain links TRBV19 to TRBJ2-7; D remains unclear. The V end lost 3 bases, the J end lost 1 base, and 7 bases lay between the germline ends. This CDR3 is 13 amino acids long. CDR1 and CDR2 (germline): LNHDA, SQIVND (reference sequence). CDR3 sequence (DNA): TGTGCCAGTAGTATCGGGCATTCCTACGAGCAGTACTTC. Translating it yields CASSIGHSYEQYF.

The gene calls are TRBV6-6 and TRBJ2-2; perhaps TRBD1 as D (6 bases). Germline CDR1 is MNHNY and CDR2 is SVGAGI (reference sequence). CDR3 length: 14 residues. Trimming took off 5 bases at V and 3 bases at J, with 10 bases between the two ends. The CDR3 sequence is CASSIGQHTGELFF. DNA for the CDR3: TGTGCCAGCAGTATTGGACAGCACACCGGGGAGCTGTTTTTT.